This passage covers 14 T cell receptor beta chains from one sample sequenced in a study of blood T cell repertoires in COVID-19. Generated by immunoSEQ multiplex PCR, the TCRdb table keeps only in-frame clones and is missing some. The table shows about 120,000 clones, with around 80% occurring only once. The specimen sequenced was peripheral blood. The receptor source for this set is a man in his 60s with active or convalescent COVID-19.

This rearrangement joins TRBV7-2 to TRBJ2-1; tentatively, D is TRBD1 (5 bases). The germline V gene has CDR1 SGHTA and CDR2 FQGNSA. This CDR3 has 15 amino acids. V was trimmed by 5 bases and J by 5 bases, leaving 16 bases between them. Written as DNA, the CDR3 is TGTGCCAGCAGCCAGGGCCCAGGATCCAACAATGAGCAGTTCTTC. Protein product: CASSQGPGSNNEQFF.

This chain connects TRBV6-1 to TRBJ2-7; tentatively, D is TRBD1 (6 bases). This CDR3 spans 15 amino acids. Germline V lookup: CDR1 MNHNS, CDR2 SASEGT. The ends were cut back, 0 bases at V and 2 bases at J, with 11 bases in the middle. CDR3 protein: CASSEALDSTYEQYF. The DNA for the CDR3 is TGTGCCAGCAGTGAAGCGCTGGACAGCACCTACGAGCAGTACTTC.

The chain recombines TRBV12-3 or TRBV12-4 with TRBJ2-7; D possibly corresponds to TRBD2 (6 bases). V was trimmed by 5 bases and J by 0 bases, leaving 8 bases between them. The CDR3 spans 13 residues. CDR3 nucleotide sequence: TGTGCCAGCAGTACTAGCTACTCCTACGAGCAGTACTTC. Translation gives CASSTSYSYEQYF.

The V and J genes are TRBV11-1 and TRBJ1-1, with 7 bases lining up with TRBD1. CDR3 size: 14 residues. Germline-derived CDR1 and CDR2 are SGHAT and FQDESV (reference sequence). V lost 2 bases, J lost 2 bases, and 2 bases stayed unmatched. The CDR3 loop reads CASSLNRGNTEAFF. CDR3 coding DNA: TGTGCCAGCAGCTTAAACAGGGGAAACACTGAAGCTTTCTTT.

V usage is TRBV6-5 and J usage is TRBJ2-1; 7 nucleotides line up with TRBD2. Trimming took 2 bases from V and 9 from J; bases not matched to a gene: 7. The CDR3 length is 14 residues. CDR1 MNHEY and CDR2 SVGAGI come from the germline V gene. The CDR3 protein is CASSYGGEGIEQFF. For the CDR3, the DNA is TGTGCCAGCAGTTACGGGGGGGAGGGGATTGAGCAGTTCTTC.

In its sample, this clone was seen once. This sequence joins TRBV7-9 and TRBJ2-1; a possible D gene is TRBD1 (7 bases). V was trimmed by 5 bases and J by 3 bases, leaving 14 bases between them. This CDR3 comprises 15 residues. Germline V gives CDR1 SEHNR, CDR2 FQNEAQ (reference sequence). Written as DNA, the CDR3 is TGTGCCAGCAGCCGGACAGGAGGGGACTACAATGAGCAGTTCTTC. Protein: CASSRTGGDYNEQFF. The entire variable domain, with the rest obtained from reference TRBV7-9 and TRBJ2-1, is as follows: DTGVSQNPRHKITKRGQNVTFRCDPISEHNRLYWYRQTLGQGPEFLTYFQNEAQLEKSRLLSDRFSAERPKGSFSTLEIQRTEQGDSAMYLCASSRTGGDYNEQFFGPGTRLTVL.

The CDR3 sequence is CASSPGLATDTQYF. CDR3 in DNA: TGTGCCAGTAGCCCGGGACTAGCAACAGATACGCAGTATTTT. This chain uses TRBV19 with TRBJ2-3; 9 bases match TRBD2. CDR1 LNHDA and CDR2 SQIVND come from the germline V gene (reference sequence). This CDR3 comprises 14 residues. V lost 6 bases to trimming and J lost 3 bases; unmatched junction nucleotides: 4.

The V gene is TRBV7-3, the J gene TRBJ2-3, with TRBD2 matching over 8 bases. This CDR3 is 15 amino acids long. V shed 2 bases, J shed 2 bases, and the junction held 3 bases outside the gene matches. From germline, CDR1 is SGHTA and CDR2 FQGTGA. The CDR3 sequence: CASSLSSGSTDTQYF. The CDR3 DNA reads TGTGCCAGCAGCTTATCTAGCGGGTCCACAGATACGCAGTATTTT.

The V and J genes are TRBV21-1 and TRBJ2-1; the table assigns TRBD1, which was not confirmed against the DNA. TRBV21-1 has pseudogene status. The CDR3 is 14 residues long. The CDR3 sequence is CAGADRAYYNEQFF. The CDR3 region has the DNA TGTGCCGGGGCAGACAGGGCATATTACAATGAGCAGTTCTTC.

This clone has more than one count but fewer than ten. The V gene is TRBV4-2, the J gene TRBJ1-2; 7 nucleotides align to TRBD1. There are 16 residues in the CDR3. V lost 1 base, J lost 3 bases, and 8 bases stayed unmatched. The germline V gene has CDR1 LGHNA and CDR2 YNFKEQ. CDR3 sequence reads: CASSQVGTVRDYGYTF. CDR3 nucleotides: TGTGCCAGCAGCCAAGTTGGGACAGTTCGTGACTATGGCTACACCTTC.

The chain couples TRBV4-3 to TRBJ1-4; D is uncertain. Germline CDR1 LGHNA, CDR2 YSLEER. The CDR3 contains 12 residues. Trimming shortened V by 4 bases and J by 10 bases, and 10 bases separated the two germline ends. The CDR3 region has the DNA TGCGCCAGCAGCCTGACCGAGGGAAAACTGTTTTTT. It encodes CASSLTEGKLFF.

The chain has TRBV18 and TRBJ2-5; perhaps TRBD1 as D (5 bases). The CDR3 is made up of 15 amino acids. V was pared by 3 bases and J by 2 bases, with 13 bases between. Germline assignment: CDR1 KGHSH and CDR2 LQKENI. This CDR3 reads CASSPSVGRQETQYF. The CDR3 nucleotides read TGTGCCAGCTCACCCTCCGTGGGGCGGCAAGAGACCCAGTACTTC.

This clone was recorded once. The chain is built from TRBV30 and TRBJ2-7, with 7 bases matching TRBD2. V lost 2 bases, J lost 7 bases, and 5 bases stayed unmatched. The CDR3 sequence is 12 residues long. Per the germline V gene, CDR1 is GTSNPN and CDR2 is SVGIG (reference sequence). The CDR3 reads CAWSPGLPEQYF. CDR3 nucleotides: TGTGCCTGGAGTCCGGGACTACCGGAGCAGTACTTC.

J is TRBJ2-7 and V is TRBV6-5; 9 bases line up with TRBD1. The length of the CDR3 is 15 residues. Per the germline V gene, CDR1 is MNHEY and CDR2 is SVGAGI. Trimming at V came to 3 bases and at J to 5 bases, leaving 8 bases not matched to a gene. CDR3 loop: CASSYSGTGNDEQYF. CDR3 DNA sequence: TGTGCCAGCAGTTATTCCGGGACAGGGAATGACGAGCAGTACTTC.